This T cell receptor beta chain was identified in a study of shared clonotypes between healthy human individuals. Sequencing used immunoSEQ multiplex PCR; TCRdb keeps in-frame clones, though not all of them. Counted here are more than 900,000 clones, about 80% occurring once; the ten biggest clones make up roughly 0.57%. Per the germline V gene, CDR1 is SGHRS and CDR2 is YFSETQ. This CDR3 is built from 15 residues. Study donors comprised healthy, HIV-negative adults devoid of recent acute infection or vaccination. This sequence joins TRBV5-1 and TRBJ2-5; 7 nucleotides align to TRBD1. The J call is doubtful: the DNA matches TRBJ2-7 better. This TCR was recovered from a man aged 18 to 30 in good health. Some clones in this sample may be carry-over from other donors' samples. Sequencing used memory CD4+ T cells from PBMCs. The subset: CD45RA-negative fraction. DNA for the CDR3: TGCGCCAGCAGCCCGGACGAGGGGGCGACCTACGAGCAGTACTTC. Its protein product is CASSPDEGATYEQYF.